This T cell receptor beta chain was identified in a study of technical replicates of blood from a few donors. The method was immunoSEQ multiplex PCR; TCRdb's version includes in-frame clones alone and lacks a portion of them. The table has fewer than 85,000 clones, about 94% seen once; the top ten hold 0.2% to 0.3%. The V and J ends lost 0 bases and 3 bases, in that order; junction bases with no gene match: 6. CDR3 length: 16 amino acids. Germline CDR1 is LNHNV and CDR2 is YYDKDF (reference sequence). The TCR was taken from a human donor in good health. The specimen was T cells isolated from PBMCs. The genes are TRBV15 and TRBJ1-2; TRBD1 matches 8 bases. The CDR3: CATSRDLDRADYGYTF. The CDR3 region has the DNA TGTGCCACCAGCAGAGATCTGGACAGGGCGGACTATGGCTACACCTTC. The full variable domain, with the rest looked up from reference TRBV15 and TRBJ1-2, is DAMVIQNPRYQVTQFGKPVTLSCSQTLNHNVMYWYQQKSSQAPKLLFHYYDKDFNNEADTPDNFQSRRPNTSFCFLDIRSPGLGDTAMYLCATSRDLDRADYGYTFGSGTRLTVV.